This T cell receptor beta chain was sequenced in a study of shared clonotypes between healthy human individuals. The overall study: Researchers drew samples from a couple of women and a few men aged 18 to 49.

Genomic DNA from unsorted samples was obtained from approximately 96 million PBMCs (per sample). The V and J ends lost 2 bases and 6 bases, in that order; junction bases with no gene match: 3. The CDR3 has 14 residues. CDR1 and CDR2 (germline): SGHTA, FQGTGA. Libraries were prepared by immunoSEQ multiplex PCR; TCRdb keeps only in-frame clonotypes and omits some of them. The data hold hundreds of thousands of clones, with around 77% observed a single time. The receptor was isolated from a woman in her thirties or forties in good health. Some clones in this sample may be carry-over from other donors' samples. This rearrangement joins TRBV7-3 to TRBJ1-2, with 10 nucleotides matching TRBD1. Sequencing was done on a sample of PBMCs. CDR3: CASSLVGQGDGYTF. CDR3 nucleotide sequence: TGTGCCAGCAGCTTAGTAGGACAGGGGGATGGCTACACCTTC.